The 32 T cell receptor beta chains given below trace back to one sample, sequenced in a study of CD8 T cells in ankylosing spondylitis. TCRdb used MiXCR to reprocess the 5' RACE reads, holding one entry per CDR3 protein. The sample lists under 250,000 distinct CDR3 sequences, approximately 7.6% occurring once. The sequenced material came from blood, either unsorted or a sorted T cell fraction (not recorded which). The receptors here all came from a female donor with ankylosing spondylitis or in good health (not recorded which).

This clonotype was counted ten times or more. V gene TRBV6-2 or TRBV6-3 combines with J gene TRBJ2-1; D is possibly TRBD2 (5 bases). The CDR3 spans 14 residues. CDR1 and CDR2 (germline): MNHEY, SVGEGT. Trimming stripped 0 bases from V and 7 bases from J, with 10 bases between. The CDR3 reads CASSYSLPGNEQFF. CDR3 coding DNA: TGTGCCAGCAGTTACTCGTTACCGGGGAATGAGCAGTTCTTC.

At least ten counts were recorded for this clonotype. The gene calls are TRBV12-3 or TRBV12-4 and TRBJ2-7; 7 positions agree with TRBD1. CDR3 length: 15 residues. Unmatched junction bases numbered 15, after V lost 7 bases and J lost 6 bases. The chain's CDR3 is CASTSPSTGQGEQYF. The CDR3 DNA reads as TGTGCCAGCACCTCCCCGTCGACAGGGCAGGGCGAGCAGTACTTC.

This clonotype has a count of ten or more. The CDR3 region has the DNA TGTGCCAGCAGCTTACACTTCGAGGATACGCAGTATTTT. It is translated as CASSLHFEDTQYF. This chain connects TRBV7-9 to TRBJ2-3; D gene ambiguous. The V gene lost 2 bases and the J gene lost 6 bases, with 9 bases spanning the gap. Germline CDR1 reads SEHNR; CDR2 reads FQNEAQ (reference sequence). The CDR3 totals 13 residues.

This clonotype was recorded at least ten times. CDR3 sequence (DNA): TGTGCCAGCGCCGGGCAGGTGAATGAAAAACTGTTTTTT. It specifies CASAGQVNEKLFF. V is TRBV2 and J is TRBJ1-4; D gene unclear. The CDR3 totals 13 residues. Germline V gene sequence: CDR1 SNHLY, CDR2 FYNNEI. Trimming took off 8 bases at V and 5 bases at J, with 12 bases between the two ends.

The sample holds many counts of this clonotype. This chain connects TRBV12-3 or TRBV12-4 to TRBJ2-1, with 9 bases fitting TRBD1. The CDR3 runs 16 residues. Trimming at V came to 5 bases and at J to 4 bases, leaving 9 bases not matched to a gene. DNA of the CDR3: TGTGCCAGCAGTCCTGTGAGGGACAGGGTATACAATGAGCAGTTCTTC. Protein product: CASSPVRDRVYNEQFF.

As to this clonotype: A much larger clone is a single base away; this may be a read error. The chain has TRBV18 and TRBJ1-2; D not resolved. Germline-derived CDR1 and CDR2 are KGHSH and LQKENI. The CDR3 loop spans 12 amino acids. The CDR3 spells CASSPPDYGYIF. CDR3 sequence (DNA): TGTGCCAGCTCGCCTCCTGACTATGGCTACATCTTC.

The table lists this clonotype with many counts. The V call is TRBV30, the J call TRBJ2-3, with 7 bases matching TRBD2. This CDR3 region has 14 residues. The V gene's germline CDR1 is GTSNPN and CDR2 SVGIG (reference sequence). The V gene end was trimmed by 2 bases and the J gene end by 4 bases; junction bases not matched to a gene: 6. The CDR3 region is CAWSRGRGPDTQYF. For the CDR3, the DNA is TGTGCCTGGAGTCGGGGGAGGGGCCCAGATACGCAGTATTTT.

This clonotype was detected ten times or more. This chain connects TRBV20-1 to TRBJ2-7; 9 bases are shared with TRBD1. CDR1 DFQATT and CDR2 SNEGSKA come from the germline V gene (reference sequence). J lost 3 bases, V lost 5 bases, and 5 bases had no gene match. This CDR3 is 13 amino acids long. CDR3 in amino acids: CSAGNRGRYEQYF. DNA of the CDR3: TGCAGTGCTGGAAACAGGGGGCGCTACGAGCAGTACTTC.

This clonotype was observed a handful of times. This chain uses TRBV12-5 with TRBJ2-7; the D call may be TRBD1 or TRBD2 (5 bases each). There are 14 residues in the CDR3. CDR1 and CDR2 (germline): LGHNT, FRNRAP. The V end was cut by 2 bases, the J end by 5 bases, with 13 bases between. The CDR3 protein is CASGLLGRTHEQYF. For the CDR3, the DNA is TGTGCTAGTGGTTTGCTGGGACGGACTCACGAGCAGTACTTC. Filled out from reference TRBV12-5 and TRBJ2-7, the complete variable domain reads DARVTQTPRHKVTEMGQEVTMRCQPILGHNTVFWYRQTMMQGLELLAYFRNRAPLDDSGMPKDRFSAEMPDATLATLKIQPSEPRDSAVYFCASGLLGRTHEQYFGPGTRLTVT.

This clonotype was recorded at least ten times. The V and J genes are TRBV7-9 and TRBJ2-1; 8 positions match TRBD1. The CDR3 contains 14 residues. V lost 5 bases to trimming and J lost 4 bases; unmatched junction nucleotides: 4. Germline CDR1 is SEHNR and CDR2 is FQNEAQ (reference sequence). In DNA form, the CDR3 reads TGTGCCAGCAGCCCTAACAGGGGGTACAATGAGCAGTTCTTC. It encodes CASSPNRGYNEQFF.

This clonotype was observed many times. This chain connects TRBV30 to TRBJ2-7, with D uncertain. Germline CDR1 reads GTSNPN; CDR2 reads SVGIG (reference sequence). V was shortened by 2 bases and J by 4 bases, with 9 bases between the two germline ends. The CDR3 totals 12 residues. The CDR3 DNA reads TGTGCCTGGAGTATACGTCGATACGAGCAGTACTTC. This translates into CAWSIRRYEQYF.

Many counts were recorded for this clonotype. J is TRBJ2-1 and V is TRBV24-1, with D perhaps assigned TRBD1 or TRBD2 (5 bases each). CDR1 and CDR2 (germline): KGHDR, SFDVKD. The CDR3 totals 11 residues. V was shortened by 2 bases and J by 11 bases, with 6 bases between the two germline ends. CDR3: CATSDWGKQFF. CDR3 sequence (DNA): TGTGCCACCAGTGATTGGGGGAAGCAGTTCTTC.

In its sample, this clonotype was seen many times. V and J are TRBV6-2 or TRBV6-3 and TRBJ2-1, with TRBD1 matching 9 bases. Germline values: CDR1 MNHEY, CDR2 SVGEGT. The CDR3 extends over 16 amino acids. The trim removed 6 bases at V and 6 bases at J, leaving 12 bases unmatched. The CDR3 sequence is CASRSRRGTGINEQFF. The CDR3 bases are TGTGCCAGCAGGTCCCGTAGGGGGACAGGGATCAATGAGCAGTTCTTC.

V is TRBV20-1 and J is TRBJ1-3; TRBD1 aligns across 9 bases. V shed 3 bases and J 4 bases; nucleotides not matched to a gene: 7. The CDR3 has 15 amino acids. Germline values: CDR1 DFQATT, CDR2 SNEGSKA (reference sequence). DNA of the CDR3: TGCAGTGCTAGTGAATGGACAGGGGCGGGAAACACCATATATTTT. Its translation: CSASEWTGAGNTIYF.

The sample holds many counts of this clonotype. The chain joins TRBV6-5 to TRBJ2-2; D might be TRBD1 (5 bases). The CDR3 runs 16 residues. Trimming cost V 5 bases and J 0 bases, with 13 bases left between them. Germline loops: CDR1 MNHEY, CDR2 SVGAGI. The CDR3 loop reads CASSPQEPANTGELFF. CDR3 nucleotide sequence: TGTGCCAGCAGTCCACAGGAGCCCGCGAACACCGGGGAGCTGTTTTTT.

The chain links TRBV7-9 to TRBJ1-2; TRBD1 is a possible D gene (6 bases). Germline CDR1 is SEHNR and CDR2 is FQNEAQ (reference sequence). Between the trimmed V and J ends, which lost 5 bases and 4 bases, there was a span of 17 bases. This CDR3 has 15 residues. CDR3 amino acids: CASSPRTARIYGYTF. CDR3 coding DNA: TGTGCCAGCAGCCCGAGGACAGCGCGGATCTATGGCTACACCTTC. The entire variable domain, with the rest obtained from reference TRBV7-9 and TRBJ1-2, is as follows: DTGVSQNPRHKITKRGQNVTFRCDPISEHNRLYWYRQTLGQGPEFLTYFQNEAQLEKSRLLSDRFSAERPKGSFSTLEIQRTEQGDSAMYLCASSPRTARIYGYTFGSGTRLTVV.

There are many counts of this clonotype. The chain joins TRBV3-1 to TRBJ1-2, with D possibly TRBD1 on 6 matching bases. V lost 3 bases, J lost 4 bases, and 12 bases lay in between. The CDR3 covers 14 residues. The germline V gene encodes CDR1 LGHDT and CDR2 YNNKEL (reference sequence). The CDR3 DNA is TGTGCCAGCAGCCATGATGGACAGATCTATGGCTACACCTTC. This translates into CASSHDGQIYGYTF.

As concerns this clonotype: One end of the junction is discordant with germline, which a read error may explain. The rearrangement joins TRBV12-3 or TRBV12-4 to TRBJ2-6; the D is unclear. CDR3 size: 13 residues. CDR3 in amino acids: CASCISWANVLTF. DNA of the CDR3: TGTGCCAGTTGTATCTCTTGGGCCAACGTCCTGACTTTC.

This clonotype was detected ten times or more. The V gene is TRBV27, the J gene TRBJ2-2; D is perhaps TRBD1 (5 bases). The V end was cut by 10 bases, the J end by 4 bases, with 19 bases between. Germline values: CDR1 MNHEY, CDR2 SMNVEV (reference sequence). The length of the CDR3 is 15 residues. CDR3 sequence: CATTGWGDGTGELFF. The CDR3 region has the DNA TGTGCCACCACTGGCTGGGGCGACGGCACCGGGGAGCTGTTTTTT.

This clonotype has a count of ten or more. J is TRBJ1-1 and V is TRBV18, with a weak D call TRBD1 (5 bases). The germline CDR1 and CDR2 sequences are KGHSH and LQKENI. V lost 3 bases and J 1 base, leaving 9 bases between the germline ends. CDR3 length: 14 amino acids. CDR3 sequence (DNA): TGTGCCAGCTCACCCCGACAGAGGAACACTGAAGCTTTCTTT. Its protein product is CASSPRQRNTEAFF.

This clonotype was detected ten times or more. The CDR3, as DNA: TGCAGTGCTAGCGAATTCGGCAGCAGCTCCTACGAGCAGTACTTC. Encoded protein: CSASEFGSSSYEQYF. The V and J genes are TRBV20-1 and TRBJ2-7; no clear D gene. Germline V gene sequence: CDR1 DFQATT, CDR2 SNEGSKA (reference sequence). The ends were cut back, 3 bases at V and 0 bases at J, with 15 bases in the middle. CDR3 length equals 15 residues.

This clonotype appeared many times. The CDR3 DNA reads TGTGCCAGCAGTTTAGCGCTGAGGGGATGGACTGGTCACGAGCAGTTCTTC. This gives the protein CASSLALRGWTGHEQFF. This chain connects TRBV12-3 or TRBV12-4 to TRBJ2-1; D may be TRBD1 or TRBD2 (5 bases each). There are 17 residues in the CDR3. With 0 bases removed from V and 10 bases from J, the gap between germline ends came to 22 bases.

This clonotype appeared a few times. This could be a read error, since a much larger clone is one nucleotide away. The chain employs TRBV29-1 and TRBJ2-7, with 9 bases lining up with TRBD1. Germline CDR1 and CDR2: SQVTM and ANQGSEA. The CDR3 runs to 12 residues. The trim removed 7 bases at V and 9 bases at J, leaving 10 bases unmatched. The CDR3 bases are TGCAGCGCGGGACAGGGACGCTCCGCGCAGTACTTC. Translation gives CSAGQGRSAQYF.

Of note for this clonotype: Compared with germline, one end of the junction differs, possibly owing to a read error. This chain links TRBV6-2 or TRBV6-3 with TRBJ2-7; 12 bases line up with TRBD2. The germline V gene encodes CDR1 MNHEY and CDR2 SVGEGT. The CDR3 sequence is 16 residues long. CDR3: CASRRLAGAATCEQYF. The CDR3 nucleotides are TGCGCCAGCAGACGACTAGCGGGAGCAGCGACCTGCGAGCAGTACTTC.

The chain joins TRBV27 to TRBJ2-4; D is perhaps TRBD1 (6 bases). This CDR3 contains 17 residues. The germline V gene encodes CDR1 MNHEY and CDR2 SMNVEV (reference sequence). The V end was cut by 5 bases, the J end by 2 bases, with 19 bases between. CDR3 residues: CASSQGTGSLTKNIQYF. The CDR3 DNA is TGTGCCAGCAGTCAGGGGACGGGCTCGTTAACCAAAAACATTCAGTACTTC.

Regarding this clonotype: A read error may explain this, as a much larger clone is one base away. V gene TRBV29-1 combines with J gene TRBJ1-4; tentatively, D is TRBD1 (5 bases). CDR1 is SQVTM and CDR2 is ANQGSEA in the germline V gene. The CDR3 is made up of 13 amino acids. Trimming stripped 8 bases from V and 8 bases from J, with 18 bases between. In nucleotides, the CDR3 is TGCAGCATTGGTGGACCCCAGGGAGAAAAACTGTTTTTT. Its translation: CSIGGPQGEKLFF. Complete variable domain (other parts from reference TRBV29-1 and TRBJ1-4): SAVISQKPSRDICQRGTSLTIQCQVDSQVTMMFWYRQQPGQSLTLIATANQGSEATYESGFVIDKFPISRPNLTFSTLTVSNMSPEDSSIYLCSIGGPQGEKLFFGSGTQLSVL.

This clonotype was found many times. This chain links TRBV12-3 or TRBV12-4 with TRBJ1-2; the D gene is possibly TRBD1 (6 bases). The CDR3 consists of 13 residues. Trimming cost V 5 bases and J 6 bases, with 13 bases left between them. The DNA for the CDR3 is TGTGCCAGCAGTGCCAGGGGAGGCGATGGCTACACCTTC. Translation: CASSARGGDGYTF.

This clonotype came up many times. The chain combines TRBV5-4 with TRBJ2-7, with a tentative D call TRBD1 (6 bases). The V and J ends lost 2 bases and 4 bases respectively, with 10 bases between them. The CDR3 totals 13 residues. From germline, CDR1 is SGHNT and CDR2 YYREEE (reference sequence). CDR3 nucleotide sequence: TGTGCCAGCAGCTTTCTGGACAGATACGAGCAGTACTTC. Its protein is CASSFLDRYEQYF.

This clonotype was seen at least ten times. The J gene is TRBJ2-7, the V gene TRBV7-2; 7 nucleotides align to TRBD1. This CDR3 contains 14 residues. Germline lookup yields CDR1 SGHTA and CDR2 FQGNSA. Trimming at V came to 5 bases and at J to 4 bases, leaving 8 bases not matched to a gene. The CDR3 DNA reads TGTGCCAGCAGCCACGGGACAGTGCTGTACGAGCAGTACTTC. Translated: CASSHGTVLYEQYF.

This clonotype was observed a few times. DNA for the CDR3: TGTGCCAGCAGCTTGGAATCCCCGGCCCCCTCGTCGCGCTACACCTTC. As protein: CASSLESPAPSSRYTF. This sequence joins TRBV5-4 and TRBJ1-2; D gene uncertain. The CDR3 runs to 16 residues. Per the germline V gene, CDR1 is SGHNT and CDR2 is YYREEE (reference sequence). The V and J ends lost 0 bases and 9 bases respectively, with 21 bases between them.

The table lists this clonotype with many counts. The chain uses TRBV20-1 and TRBJ2-3; D assignment may be TRBD1 or TRBD2 (6 bases each). Germline V gene data show CDR1 as DFQATT and CDR2 as SNEGSKA (reference sequence). Trimming pared 2 bases from V and 3 bases from J, leaving 18 bases between. The CDR3 covers 16 residues. The CDR3 DNA sequence: TGCAGTGCTAGACCTAGGGGGGCCGAAGGAACAGATACGCAGTATTTT. It codes for CSARPRGAEGTDTQYF.

This clonotype was seen ten or more times. This chain uses TRBV20-1 with TRBJ2-3, with 7 nucleotides matching TRBD2. CDR1 and CDR2 (germline): DFQATT, SNEGSKA (reference sequence). After removal of 0 bases from V and 11 bases from J, the junction contained 11 bases not matched to a gene. The CDR3 runs to 14 residues. CDR3 coding DNA: TGCAGTGCTAGAGAGGGAGGGAGGGCCGGAGTGCAGTATTTT. This codes for CSAREGGRAGVQYF.